This T cell receptor beta chain is from a study of technical replicates of blood from several donors. TCRdb's copy holds only in-frame clones and misses some; the assay was immunoSEQ multiplex PCR. The top ten hold under 0.45% of the sample, which has more than 65,000 clones, roughly 91% seen once. V dropped 3 bases and J dropped 3 bases, with 10 bases sitting between them. The CDR3 loop spans 14 amino acids. Germline CDR1 and CDR2: SGHRS and YFSETQ. Material: T cells isolated from PBMCs. The receptor comes from a human donor in good health. Some clones in this sample may be carry-over from other donors' samples. The rearrangement joins TRBV5-1 to TRBJ2-1, with D perhaps TRBD1 (6 bases). CDR3 loop: CASSYGQSYNEQFF. The CDR3 nucleotides are TGCGCCAGCAGCTACGGACAGAGCTACAATGAGCAGTTCTTC.